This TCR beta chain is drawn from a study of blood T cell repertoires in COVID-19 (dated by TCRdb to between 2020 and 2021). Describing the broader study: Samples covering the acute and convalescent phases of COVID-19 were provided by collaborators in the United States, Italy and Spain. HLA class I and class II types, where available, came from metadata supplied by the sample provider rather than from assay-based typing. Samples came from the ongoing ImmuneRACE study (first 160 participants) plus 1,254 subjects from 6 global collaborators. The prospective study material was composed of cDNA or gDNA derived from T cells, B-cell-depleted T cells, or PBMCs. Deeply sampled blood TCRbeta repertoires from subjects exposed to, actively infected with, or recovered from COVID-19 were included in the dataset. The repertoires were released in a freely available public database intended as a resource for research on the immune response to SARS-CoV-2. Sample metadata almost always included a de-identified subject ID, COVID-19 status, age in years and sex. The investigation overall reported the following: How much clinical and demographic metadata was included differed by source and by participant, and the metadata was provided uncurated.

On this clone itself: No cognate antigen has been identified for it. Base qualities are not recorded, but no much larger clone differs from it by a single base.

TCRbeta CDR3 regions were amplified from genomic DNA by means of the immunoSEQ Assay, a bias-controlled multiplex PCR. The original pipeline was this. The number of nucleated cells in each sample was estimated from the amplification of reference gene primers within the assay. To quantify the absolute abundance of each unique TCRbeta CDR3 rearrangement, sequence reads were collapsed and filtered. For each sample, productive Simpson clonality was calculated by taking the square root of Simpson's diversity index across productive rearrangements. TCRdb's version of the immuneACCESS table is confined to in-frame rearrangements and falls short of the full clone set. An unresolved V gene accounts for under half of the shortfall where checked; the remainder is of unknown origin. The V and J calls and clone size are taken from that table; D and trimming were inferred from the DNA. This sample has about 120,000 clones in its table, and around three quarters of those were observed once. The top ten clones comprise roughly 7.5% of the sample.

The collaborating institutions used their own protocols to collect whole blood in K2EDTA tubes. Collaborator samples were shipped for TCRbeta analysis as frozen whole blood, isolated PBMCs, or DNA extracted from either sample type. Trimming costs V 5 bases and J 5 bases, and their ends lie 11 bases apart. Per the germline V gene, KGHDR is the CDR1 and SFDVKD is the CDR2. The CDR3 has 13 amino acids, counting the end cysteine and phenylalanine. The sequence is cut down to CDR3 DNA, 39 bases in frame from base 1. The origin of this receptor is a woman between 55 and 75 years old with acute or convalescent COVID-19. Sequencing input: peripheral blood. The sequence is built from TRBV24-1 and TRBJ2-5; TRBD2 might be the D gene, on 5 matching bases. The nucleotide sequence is TGTGCCACCAGTGCGGCGGGCGCGGAGACCCAGTACTTC. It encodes CATSAAGAETQYF.